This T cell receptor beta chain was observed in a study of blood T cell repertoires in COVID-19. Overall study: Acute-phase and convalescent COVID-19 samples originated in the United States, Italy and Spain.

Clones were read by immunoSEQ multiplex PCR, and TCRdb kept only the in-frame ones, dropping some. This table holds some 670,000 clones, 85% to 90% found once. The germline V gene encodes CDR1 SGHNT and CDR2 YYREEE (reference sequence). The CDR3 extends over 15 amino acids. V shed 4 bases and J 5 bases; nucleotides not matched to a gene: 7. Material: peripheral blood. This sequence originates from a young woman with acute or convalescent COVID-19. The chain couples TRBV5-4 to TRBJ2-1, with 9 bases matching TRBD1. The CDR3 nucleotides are TGTGCCAGCAGCCGACAGGGGGTTTTACACAATGAGCAGTTCTTC. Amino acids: CASSRQGVLHNEQFF. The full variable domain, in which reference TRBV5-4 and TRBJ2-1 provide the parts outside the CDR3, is ETGVTQSPTHLIKTRGQQVTLRCSSQSGHNTVSWYQQALGQGPQFIFQYYREEENGRGNFPPRFSGLQFPNYSSELNVNALELDDSALYLCASSRQGVLHNEQFFGPGTRLTVL.